A selection of T cell receptor beta chains follows, all from one sample in a study of blood T cells in healthy people across ages. Using its own MiXCR run on the 5' RACE reads, TCRdb lists one record per CDR3 protein. The top ten hold approximately 8.7% of the sample, which has about 540,000 distinct CDR3 sequences, around 24% seen once. These data also formed part of another study, on T cells of mothers and their children.

The sequenced sample consisted of blood. These receptors were collected from a boy younger than 18 in good health. The CDR3 runs from the conserved cysteine through the conserved F or W. A D gene is named only where the DNA matches it firmly. The listing skips clone size in some rows; elsewhere it reads once, few, many or a size class.

>TRBV6-5|-|TRBJ2-3|few
TGTGCCAGCAGTTACTCACGGGGGACAGATACGCAGTATTTT
CASSYSRGTDTQYF
>TRBV12-3/TRBV12-4|-|TRBJ1-5|few
TGTGCCAGCACCCTCCGGGGAAGTCAGCCCCAGCATTTT
CASTLRGSQPQHF
>TRBV7-9|TRBD1|TRBJ1-1|few
TGTGCCAGCAGCTTGACAGGGGGCTTGTTATACACTGAAGCTTTCTTT
CASSLTGGLLYTEAFF
>TRBV7-8|-|TRBJ2-1|few
TGTGCCAGCAGCTTTGGTGCCAGCCGATCTTACAATGAGCAGTTCTTC
CASSFGASRSYNEQFF
>TRBV6-4|-|TRBJ2-7|few
TGTGCCAGCAGTGACTCCATAATCGGGACGGCTAGCTCCTACGAGCAGTACTTC
CASSDSIIGTASSYEQYF
>TRBV4-2|TRBD2|TRBJ2-1|-
TGTGCCAGCAGCCAAGAGGGTTGGGGGGGGCAGTTCTTC
CASSQEGWGGQFF
>TRBV7-9|-|TRBJ1-1|-
TGTGCCAGCAGCCGGAGAAGTGAGGGGACCCCGACGAACACTGAAGCTTTCTTT
CASSRRSEGTPTNTEAFF
>TRBV2|-|TRBJ2-3|-
TGTGCCAGCAGTGAAGCGCTTCAGGGAGATACGCAGTATTTT
CASSEALQGDTQYF
>TRBV7-9|-|TRBJ2-7|-
TGTGCCAGCAGCTCGGACAGAAATCCCTACGAGCAGTACTTC
CASSSDRNPYEQYF
>TRBV6-1|-|TRBJ1-6|few
TGTGCCGGCAGTGAAGCTGCGGTACAGCCGAATTCACCCCTCCACTTT
CAGSEAAVQPNSPLHF
>TRBV10-3|TRBD1|TRBJ1-4|few
TGTGCCATCAGTGAGTCGGACAGGGCTAATGAAAAACTGTTTTTT
CAISESDRANEKLFF
>TRBV7-2|-|TRBJ1-1|-
TGTGCCAGCAGCGCGATGTCGGGTCCTCCTGAAGCTTCCTTT
CASSAMSGPPEASF
>TRBV28|TRBD1|TRBJ2-7|-
TGTGCCAGCAGTTTTCTCGGACAGGGGGCGTACGAGCAGTACTTC
CASSFLGQGAYEQYF
>TRBV5-4|TRBD2|TRBJ2-5|few
TGTGCCAGCAGCCTAGCGGGCGCCGGGATCGAGACCCAGTACTTC
CASSLAGAGIETQYF
>TRBV5-5|TRBD2|TRBJ2-1|-
TGTGCCAGCAGCTCTCACGAAACGGGGGGGGATGAGCAGTTCTTC
CASSSHETGGDEQFF
>TRBV6-5|TRBD2|TRBJ2-1|few
TGCGCCAGCAGTTACCAGGGACTAGCGGGGGGAGAGCAGTTCTTC
CASSYQGLAGGEQFF
>TRBV7-2|-|TRBJ2-7|-
TGTGCCAGCAGCTTACAGGGGTCCCACTACGAGCAGTACTTC
CASSLQGSHYEQYF
>TRBV5-1|TRBD1|TRBJ2-7|-
TGCGCCAGCAGCGCTAACCCGGGACAGGGGCACTCCTACGAGCAGTACTTC
CASSANPGQGHSYEQYF
>TRBV29-1|-|TRBJ1-1|-
TGCAGCGTTGTGAAGGGGTTTGTTCGGACTGAAGCTTTCTTT
CSVVKGFVRTEAFF
>TRBV27|-|TRBJ2-5|-
TGTGCCAGCAGCCGGAGACGCGGGTTCCAAGAGACCCAGTACTTC
CASSRRRGFQETQYF
>TRBV20-1|-|TRBJ2-3|few
TGCAGTGCTAACTTGGACTCTTACACAGATACGCAGTATTTT
CSANLDSYTDTQYF
>TRBV6-1|TRBD1|TRBJ1-4|many
TGTGCCAGCAGTGCTTCAGGGGGTGTCCCCACAACTAATGAAAAACTGTTTTTT
CASSASGGVPTTNEKLFF
>TRBV21-1|-|TRBJ1-2|-
TGTGCCAGCAAACAGGAGCCCTATGGCTACACCTTC
CASKQEPYGYTF
>TRBV28|-|TRBJ1-2|-
TGTGCCAGCAGTCGCGCGGGGTCCACGAACTATGGCTACACCTTC
CASSRAGSTNYGYTF
>TRBV11-1|-|TRBJ2-1|-
TGTGCCAGCAGCTTTGCGGTGGCTAGCTCCTACAATGAGCAGTTCTTC
CASSFAVASSYNEQFF
>TRBV5-1|TRBD1|TRBJ2-7|-
TGCGCCAGCAGCCAGGGACAGGGTAGAATCTACGAGCAGTACTTC
CASSQGQGRIYEQYF
>TRBV12-2|-|TRBJ1-2|-
TGTGCAAGTCGCTTAGAAGTGAGGCGGCGGACAGCTAACTATGGCTACACCTTC
CASRLEVRRRTANYGYTF
>TRBV20-1|TRBD2|TRBJ2-3|few
TGCAGTGCTAGAGATCGGCGGGGGGCAGATACGCAGTATTTT
CSARDRRGADTQYF
>TRBV4-2|-|TRBJ2-5|many
TGTGCCAGCAGCCAAACTCCAGTTTTCGAAGAGACCCAGTACTTC
CASSQTPVFEETQYF
>TRBV28|TRBD1|TRBJ1-4|few
TGTGCCAGCAGCTCACCGGGCGCAGGGGGGAATGAAAAACTGTTTTTT
CASSSPGAGGNEKLFF
>TRBV20-1|TRBD2|TRBJ2-1|many
TGCAGTGCATCGCCTAGCGGGGACTACAATGAGCAGTTCTTC
CSASPSGDYNEQFF
>TRBV20-1|-|TRBJ2-7|-
TGCAGTGCTAGAGACTCTGACCGATACGAGCAGTACTTC
CSARDSDRYEQYF
>TRBV18|-|TRBJ2-5|few
TGTGCCAGCTCACCGCGTCAACGGTACCAAGAGACCCAGTACTTC
CASSPRQRYQETQYF
>TRBV28|TRBD2|TRBJ2-3|-
TGTGCCAGCAGTCCCCGGGCTAGCGGGGGCCCCACAGATACGCAGTATTTT
CASSPRASGGPTDTQYF
>TRBV15|-|TRBJ2-7|-
TGTGCCACCAGCAGAGCTGGGGAAAGGTACGAGCAGTACTTC
CATSRAGERYEQYF
>TRBV28|-|TRBJ2-3|-
TGTGCTAGCAGCCTACCTGTCTCAGATACGCAGTATTTT
CASSLPVSDTQYF
>TRBV24-1|TRBD1|TRBJ1-2|few
TGTGCCACCAGTACGTCAGGGGGCCCCTATGGCTACACCTTC
CATSTSGGPYGYTF
>TRBV27|-|TRBJ2-1|-
TGTGCCAGCAGTTTAAATGGCGCTGATGAGCAGTTCTTC
CASSLNGADEQFF
>TRBV7-9|-|TRBJ1-4|-
TGTGCCAGCAGCTCGGGCCCCCGACGGGAAAAACTGTTTTTT
CASSSGPRREKLFF
>TRBV6-6|TRBD2|TRBJ2-1|-
TGTGCCAGCAGTTCGACTAGCGGGAGTCCCCTCATCTACAATGAGCAGTTCTTC
CASSSTSGSPLIYNEQFF
>TRBV6-6|-|TRBJ1-6|-
TGTGCCAGCAGGGTAGGGTTCGATTCACCCCTCCACTTT
CASRVGFDSPLHF
>TRBV6-5|-|TRBJ2-7|-
TGTGCCAGCAGTTACTCAAACAGGGGCGGGGGGATCTACGAGCAGTACTTC
CASSYSNRGGGIYEQYF
>TRBV28|TRBD1|TRBJ2-5|-
TGTGCCAGCAGTTTCGGCGACAGGGTCCAAGAGACCCAGTACTTC
CASSFGDRVQETQYF
>TRBV27|-|TRBJ2-2|-
TGTGCCAGCAGTGTCCGACGGGCCGGGGAGCTGTTTTTT
CASSVRRAGELFF
>TRBV30|-|TRBJ1-4|few
TGTGCCTGGAATCCGGGAGGCGAAAAACTGTTTTTT
CAWNPGGEKLFF
>TRBV20-1|-|TRBJ2-7|few
TGCAGTGCTAGAGACAGGGAGGGGGTCTACGAGCAGTACTTC
CSARDREGVYEQYF
>TRBV28|-|TRBJ2-5|many
TGTGCCAGCAGTCCTCCGGTGGGGGAGACCCAGTACTTC
CASSPPVGETQYF
>TRBV5-5|-|TRBJ2-7|-
TGTGCCAGCAGCCCCGCGCAGACCCAATGGTCCTACGAGCAGTACTTC
CASSPAQTQWSYEQYF
>TRBV9|-|TRBJ2-2|once
TGTGCCAGCAGCGCAGCACAGGGTGGGACCGGGGAGCTGTTTTTT
CASSAAQGGTGELFF
>TRBV12-3/TRBV12-4|-|TRBJ2-7|-
TGTGCCAGCAGTCCCGACGTACGGGTATTGAACTTC
CASSPDVRVLNF
>TRBV24-1|TRBD2|TRBJ2-5|few
TGTGCCACCAGTGATTCGGGAGGGGCGAAAGAGACCCAGTACTTC
CATSDSGGAKETQYF
>TRBV4-1|TRBD2|TRBJ2-1|few
TGCGCCAGCAGCCAAATAGCGGGAGGGTTGGGTGAGCAGTTCTTC
CASSQIAGGLGEQFF
>TRBV29-1|-|TRBJ1-1|few
TGCAGCGCCTTAGGGACGAACACTGAAGCTTTCTTT
CSALGTNTEAFF
>TRBV4-3|TRBD2|TRBJ2-1|-
TGCGCCAGCAGCCAAGTCCTCGGGCTAGCGGGGGGGAATGAGCAGTTCTTC
CASSQVLGLAGGNEQFF
>TRBV15|-|TRBJ2-7|-
TGTGCCACCAGCAGAGAGGATAGCACCTACGAGCAGTACTTC
CATSREDSTYEQYF
>TRBV6-1|-|TRBJ1-5|-
TGTGCCAGCAGTGGGGACACAACACGGGGTCATAGCAATCAGCCCCAGCATTTT
CASSGDTTRGHSNQPQHF
>TRBV6-2/TRBV6-3|-|TRBJ2-1|-
TGTGCCAGCATCGCCTGGGCTGGACAGAGGGGCTCCTACAATGAGCAGTTCTTC
CASIAWAGQRGSYNEQFF
>TRBV15|TRBD2|TRBJ2-3|many
TGTGCCACCAGCAGACCAGCGGGGGGCTTCAGGGATACGCAGTATTTT
CATSRPAGGFRDTQYF